Included here is one T cell receptor beta chain sequence, with context. Antigen: not known. A universal primer site and UMIs were added as TCR cDNA was made by 5'RACE template switching. MiXCR, applied by TCRdb to the 5' RACE reads, yields one record per CDR3 protein. The sample has 300,000 to 350,000 distinct CDR3 sequences; roughly 7.5% are singletons. The CDR3 loop spans 15 amino acids. Germline V gene lookup returns CDR1 MNHEY and CDR2 SVGEGT. Trimming took off 2 bases at V and 1 base at J, with 11 bases between the two ends. This sample stems from a study of T cells after yellow fever vaccination. Study-wide findings and caveats: Abundant contaminating clonotypes from the bulk population could appear in FACS-sorted repertoires.

The rearrangement links TRBV6-2 or TRBV6-3 to TRBJ1-1; the D gene is possibly TRBD1 (5 bases). The source is a man between 18 and 35 years old who received the YFV17D yellow fever vaccine. The source material was PBMCs, sampled around 45 days after the first yellow fever vaccination. This chain's CDR3 is CASSYGPTGNTEAFF. The CDR3 nucleotides are TGTGCCAGCAGTTACGGTCCTACAGGGAACACTGAAGCTTTCTTT.